This record looks at one TCR beta chain sequence and its context. Its antigen is undetermined. These data originate in a study of beta chain features in type 1 diabetes. Trimming took 4 bases from V and 1 from J, leaving 7 bases between them. Germline V gene sequence: CDR1 SEHNR, CDR2 FQNEAQ (reference sequence). The CDR3 runs 14 residues. As every portion of the isolated RNA was reverse transcribed, the sequencing read expressed TCRB transcripts. Some clones are missing from TCRdb's copy, which holds only in-frame ones; the method was immunoSEQ multiplex PCR. The sample has around 690,000 clones; 12% are singletons. Regarding the study as a whole: PCR, the amplification step, might favor shorter templates, equally in patients and controls. TCRB CDR3 length was moderately but significantly reduced in all four CD4+ subsets of Type 1 diabetes patients.

The V and J genes are TRBV7-9 and TRBJ2-2; D uncertain. The clonotype comes from a man aged 25 to 40 with type 1 diabetes. The sample comprised naive CD4+ T cells from blood. The CDR3, as DNA: TGTGCCAGCAGCTGGGATCTGAACACCGGGGAGCTGTTTTTT. Translating gives CASSWDLNTGELFF.